Listed here is a single T cell receptor (beta chain). What it binds is unknown. The CDR3 contains 15 residues. V gave up 4 bases and J gave up 7 bases; unmatched junction bases: 8. Germline CDR1 KGHSH, CDR2 LQKENI. These data originate in a study of shared clonotypes between healthy human individuals. About the research overall: A couple of women and a few men aged 18 to 49 served as donors. General study findings and limits: Naive subsets generally had larger estimated richness than memory subsets. Shared clonotypes: about 5% naive CD4, about 3.5% naive CD8, about 2.5% memory CD4, over 0.3% memory CD8.

Only in-frame clones appear in the TCRdb table, and some are missing; sequencing was by immunoSEQ multiplex PCR. Here the sample spans approximately 2.3 million clones, approximately 95% being singletons. The rearrangement links TRBV18 to TRBJ2-2, with 8 bases that match TRBD2. The sequenced sample was naive CD4+ T cells from PBMCs. The subset is: CD45RA+ positively selected. The receptor's source is a man between 18 and 35 years old in good health. Some clones in this sample may be carry-over from other donors' samples. CDR3 amino acids: CASSRQRESVGELFF. The CDR3 bases are TGTGCCAGCTCACGCCAGCGGGAGTCGGTCGGGGAGCTGTTTTTT.